Listed below are T cell receptor beta chains from one sample, sequenced in a study of CD4 and CD8 cells across lung adenocarcinoma regions. From the PCR reads, TCRdb called clonotypes with MiXCR, one entry per CDR3 protein. This table has roughly 18,000 distinct CDR3 sequences, around 53% appearing once. Sequenced input: CD8+ T cells from the center of a lung tumor. The receptors originated from a female donor with lung adenocarcinoma. The CD4 and CD8 labels of this study may be unreliable. Both conserved end residues are part of each CDR3. A D gene is named only where the DNA matches it firmly. The listing skips clone size in some rows; elsewhere it reads once, few, many or a size class.

J gene: TRBJ2-1
V gene: TRBV7-2
clone size: -
D gene: -
CDR3 protein: CASSSYVENEQFF
CDR3 DNA: TGTGCCAGCAGCTCGTATGTCGAGAATGAGCAGTTCTTC

J gene: TRBJ2-4
V gene: TRBV10-2
clone size: -
D gene: -
CDR3 protein: CASSATGRGDKDTQYF
CDR3 DNA: TGCGCCAGCAGTGCGACGGGGCGGGGTGACAAAGATACTCAGTACTTC

J gene: TRBJ2-3
V gene: TRBV6-1
clone size: -
D gene: TRBD2
CDR3 protein: CASSEASGSPDTQYF
CDR3 DNA: TGTGCCAGCAGTGAAGCTAGCGGGAGCCCAGATACGCAGTATTTT

J gene: TRBJ2-3
V gene: TRBV27
clone size: -
D gene: -
CDR3 protein: CASSLVALAVTDTQYF
CDR3 DNA: TGTGCCAGCAGTTTAGTGGCGCTGGCGGTCACAGACACGCAGTATTTT

J gene: TRBJ2-7
V gene: TRBV10-1
clone size: -
D gene: -
CDR3 protein: CASSENPPGEQYF
CDR3 DNA: TGCGCCAGCAGTGAGAATCCTCCAGGCGAGCAGTACTTC

J gene: TRBJ2-7
V gene: TRBV10-1
clone size: few
D gene: -
CDR3 protein: CASSDEGSSYEQYF
CDR3 DNA: TGCGCCAGCAGTGACGAGGGATCGTCCTACGAGCAGTACTTC

J gene: TRBJ2-3
V gene: TRBV6-1
clone size: -
D gene: -
CDR3 protein: CASSARTGGSTGKQFF
CDR3 DNA: TGTGCCAGCAGTGCCAGAACGGGTGGCAGCACCGGGAAGCAGTTTTTT

J gene: TRBJ2-5
V gene: TRBV4-1
clone size: few
D gene: TRBD2
CDR3 protein: CASSQESGATQETQYF
CDR3 DNA: TGCGCCAGCAGCCAAGAGAGCGGGGCAACCCAAGAGACCCAGTACTTC

J gene: TRBJ2-1
V gene: TRBV28
clone size: -
D gene: TRBD2
CDR3 protein: CASGGVSYNEQFF
CDR3 DNA: TGTGCCTCCGGGGGGGTCTCCTACAATGAGCAGTTCTTC

J gene: TRBJ1-6
V gene: TRBV6-5
clone size: many
D gene: -
CDR3 protein: CASSFRNSPLHF
CDR3 DNA: TGTGCCAGCAGTTTCCGGAATTCACCCCTCCACTTT

J gene: TRBJ2-5
V gene: TRBV27
clone size: medium-sized
D gene: -
CDR3 protein: CASSLSGETQYF
CDR3 DNA: TGTGCCAGCAGTTTATCCGGGGAGACCCAGTACTTC

J gene: TRBJ2-3
V gene: TRBV6-1
clone size: -
D gene: -
CDR3 protein: CALSETHTQYF
CDR3 DNA: TGTGCGCTCAGTGAAACGCACACGCAGTATTTC

J gene: TRBJ2-7
V gene: TRBV9
clone size: -
D gene: TRBD1
CDR3 protein: CASSISGTGINEQYF
CDR3 DNA: TGTGCCAGCAGCATCTCCGGGACAGGGATTAATGAGCAGTACTTC

J gene: TRBJ2-4
V gene: TRBV6-2/TRBV6-3
clone size: -
D gene: TRBD2
CDR3 protein: CASREVAGVRFTNTQYF
CDR3 DNA: TGTGCCAGCAGAGAGGTTGCGGGGGTGCGTTTCACAAACACGCAGTACTTT

J gene: TRBJ2-5
V gene: TRBV6-1
clone size: few
D gene: -
CDR3 protein: CASSTPTGYQETQYF
CDR3 DNA: TGTGCCAGCAGTACCCCGACAGGCTACCAAGAGACCCAGTACTTC

J gene: TRBJ2-3
V gene: TRBV6-1
clone size: -
D gene: -
CDR3 protein: CASSESGLRSKDTQYF
CDR3 DNA: TGTGCCAGCAGTGAATCGGGGCTTAGAAGCAAAGACACGCAGTATTTC

J gene: TRBJ2-1
V gene: TRBV10-2
clone size: many
D gene: -
CDR3 protein: CASSESVNVGGEQFF
CDR3 DNA: TGCGCCAGCAGTGAGTCGGTAAATGTGGGAGGTGAGCAGTTCTTC

J gene: TRBJ1-1
V gene: TRBV6-1
clone size: -
D gene: -
CDR3 protein: CASKGVMNTEAFF
CDR3 DNA: TGTGCCAGCAAAGGGGTCATGAACACTGAAGCTTTCTTT

J gene: TRBJ2-3
V gene: TRBV23-1
clone size: few
D gene: -
CDR3 protein: CASTTDTQYF
CDR3 DNA: TGCGCCAGCACAACAGATACGCAGTATTTT

J gene: TRBJ2-2
V gene: TRBV10-3
clone size: -
D gene: TRBD2
CDR3 protein: CAIPGAGTSFTGELFF
CDR3 DNA: TGTGCCATCCCGGGGGCCGGGACTAGCTTCACCGGGGAGCTGTTTTTT

J gene: TRBJ1-5
V gene: TRBV27
clone size: many
D gene: TRBD1
CDR3 protein: CASSLMPTGISNQPQHF
CDR3 DNA: TGTGCCAGCAGTTTAATGCCGACAGGGATAAGCAATCAGCCCCAGCATTTT

J gene: TRBJ2-2
V gene: TRBV10-3
clone size: -
D gene: -
CDR3 protein: CAISEVGEPNTGELFF
CDR3 DNA: TGTGCCATCAGTGAGGTCGGTGAGCCGAACACCGGGGAGCTGTTTTTT

J gene: TRBJ2-1
V gene: TRBV6-1
clone size: -
D gene: -
CDR3 protein: CASRVYNEQFF
CDR3 DNA: TGTGCCAGCAGGGTCTACAATGAGCAGTTCTTC

J gene: TRBJ2-3
V gene: TRBV6-4
clone size: medium-sized
D gene: -
CDR3 protein: CASSAGEATDTQYF
CDR3 DNA: TGTGCCAGCAGTGCGGGGGAGGCCACAGATACGCAGTATTTT

J gene: TRBJ2-7
V gene: TRBV6-1
clone size: few
D gene: -
CDR3 protein: CASSWLGASSYEQYF
CDR3 DNA: TGTGCCAGCAGCTGGCTGGGCGCCAGCTCCTACGAGCAGTACTTC

J gene: TRBJ2-3
V gene: TRBV6-1
clone size: -
D gene: TRBD1
CDR3 protein: CASCEGHGGQGQDTQYF
CDR3 DNA: TGTGCCAGCTGTGAGGGGCATGGGGGACAGGGGCAAGATACCCAGTATTTT

J gene: TRBJ2-3
V gene: TRBV6-1
clone size: many
D gene: -
CDR3 protein: CASSERWVTDTQYF
CDR3 DNA: TGTGCCAGCAGTGAAAGGTGGGTCACAGATACGCAGTATTTT

J gene: TRBJ2-1
V gene: TRBV28
clone size: -
D gene: -
CDR3 protein: CASRPNLPTSVGNEQFF
CDR3 DNA: TGTGCCAGCAGACCCAACCTTCCGACTAGTGTAGGCAATGAGCAGTTCTTC

J gene: TRBJ2-3
V gene: TRBV25-1
clone size: -
D gene: TRBD1
CDR3 protein: CASSERTGGNGGQYF
CDR3 DNA: TGTGCCAGCAGTGAACGGACAGGGGGTAATGGAGGGCAGTATTTT

J gene: TRBJ2-2
V gene: TRBV7-2
clone size: -
D gene: TRBD2
CDR3 protein: CAKKGTSGNTGELFF
CDR3 DNA: TGTGCCAAAAAAGGGACTAGCGGGAACACCGGGGAGCTGTTTTTT